The rows below give T cell receptor beta chains drawn from one sample of a study of T-cell reconstitution after alpha-beta-depleted transplantation in children. In TCRdb, the PCR reads were re-called with MiXCR into one record per CDR3 protein. The table includes 350,000 to 500,000 distinct CDR3 sequences, roughly two fifths detected once. The sample was PBMCs, taken before TCRalphabeta/CD19-depleted stem cell transplant. The receptors shown here come from a girl between 2 and 10 years old with aplastic anemia, due to receive a stem cell transplant. Each CDR3 is given with its conserved first and last residue.

TRBJ2-3,TRBV5-1,CASSYSGPGVDTQYF
TRBJ1-1,TRBV18,CASSPTVYSEAFF
TRBJ2-7,TRBV20-1,CSASLAGAPYQYF
TRBJ2-3,TRBV6-5,CASSYSTSYDTQYF
TRBJ2-1,TRBV20-1,CSASRYNEQFF
TRBJ1-1,TRBV15,CATSRGDSDVGTEAFF
TRBJ2-7,TRBV20-1,CSAGGKKTGTSGYYEQYF
TRBJ1-1,TRBV6-5,CASSYSGVNTEAFF
TRBJ2-7,TRBV10-3,CAISESTSGNEQYF
TRBJ2-3,TRBV18,CASSPTGDSDTQYF
TRBJ1-5,TRBV2,CASSRGRERNQPQHF
TRBJ1-2,TRBV10-1,CASSEPLLPDSSYGYTF
TRBJ1-2,TRBV4-3,CASSQEGGLGYTF
TRBJ1-4,TRBV5-5,CASSPRAGTEKLFF
TRBJ2-7,TRBV6-5,CASSYKGGVYEQYF
TRBJ1-1,TRBV5-8,CASSFIGAVFIF
TRBJ2-5,TRBV12-3/TRBV12-4,CAISTAGVRAQYF
TRBJ2-7,TRBV28,CASSPGTSGLYEQYF
TRBJ2-2,TRBV7-2,CASSPQRGTGELFF
TRBJ1-4,TRBV5-1,CASSVGQGGYEKLFF
TRBJ2-1,TRBV5-1,CASSLAGVGYNEQFF
TRBJ2-1,TRBV5-1,CASSLSPGWLNEQFF
TRBJ2-3,TRBV5-1,CASSLTDYTDTQYF
TRBJ2-7,TRBV27,CASSGGNPSYEQYF
TRBJ2-5,TRBV20-1,CSARAPGRETQYF
TRBJ2-4,TRBV7-8,CASSLVDFASLNIQYF
TRBJ2-1,TRBV5-1,CASSPGTSGRARVNEQFF
TRBJ2-7,TRBV20-1,CSAPGKGNYEQYF
TRBJ2-2,TRBV18,CASSPAGADTGELFF
TRBJ2-5,TRBV5-1,CASSGGPEETQYF
TRBJ1-1,TRBV12-3/TRBV12-4,CASSGQAFAEAFF
TRBJ2-7,TRBV7-8,CASSPSSRGAYEQYF
TRBJ2-5,TRBV28,CASSRFPLVETQYF
TRBJ2-3,TRBV29-1,CSVEIRAHTQYF
TRBJ1-2,TRBV20-1,CSAGSTVNYGYTF
TRBJ2-3,TRBV29-1,CSVENSFSTDTQYF
TRBJ2-1,TRBV29-1,CSVGLAPSEQFF
TRBJ2-3,TRBV28,CASSGQGAIDTQYF
TRBJ2-1,TRBV20-1,CSARPPLVGINEQFF
TRBJ2-7,TRBV20-1,CSASSGATYEQYF
TRBJ2-7,TRBV6-1,CASSEALLVISEGYEQYF
TRBJ2-1,TRBV7-2,CASSLTLSGRNNNEQFF
TRBJ2-3,TRBV5-1,CARGSSTGRSTDTQYF
TRBJ2-7,TRBV4-2,CASSAGHQMQDEQYF
TRBJ1-4,TRBV5-6,CASSLFSGAANEKLFF
TRBJ2-5,TRBV15,CATSRGGPETQYF
TRBJ1-1,TRBV12-3/TRBV12-4,CASSQTGGEAFF
TRBJ2-3,TRBV20-1,CSEIGTDTQYF
TRBJ1-3,TRBV7-6,CASSLWAWQPSGNTIYF
TRBJ2-5,TRBV7-2,CASSPETSGAETQYF
TRBJ2-1,TRBV28,CASRGLRDYNEQFF
TRBJ2-5,TRBV9,CASSVAVQGQETQCF